These T cell receptor beta chains were read from a single sample in a study of Ad26.COV2.S vaccination and SARS-CoV-2 variants. Some clones are missing from TCRdb's copy, which holds only in-frame ones; the method was immunoSEQ multiplex PCR. The profile covers just over 350,000 clones, with 92% appearing a single time and under 5% taken by the ten largest. This sample comprised peripheral blood, obtained after recovery from COVID-19. These receptors came from a human donor who had recovered from COVID-19. Each CDR3 is given with its conserved first and last residue. The order of the fields is V gene, J gene, CDR3 protein.

v_call: TRBV7-9
j_call: TRBJ1-6
cdr3_aa: CASSPRDRKINSPLHF

v_call: TRBV21-1
j_call: TRBJ1-1
cdr3_aa: CASSSPEGIMNTEAFF

v_call: TRBV10-2
j_call: TRBJ1-1
cdr3_aa: CASTLTGPAEAFF

v_call: TRBV5-4
j_call: TRBJ2-6
cdr3_aa: CASSPYRGPGANVLTF

v_call: TRBV12-3/TRBV12-4
j_call: TRBJ1-6
cdr3_aa: CASSLFRDSPLHF

v_call: TRBV4-3
j_call: TRBJ1-1
cdr3_aa: CASSQDGINPPGMNTEAFF

v_call: TRBV7-2
j_call: TRBJ2-1
cdr3_aa: CASSSRVRGGHEQFF

v_call: TRBV10-3
j_call: TRBJ1-1
cdr3_aa: CAISDGDTWHTEAFF

v_call: TRBV9
j_call: TRBJ1-3
cdr3_aa: CASRKTGVDTIYF

v_call: TRBV13
j_call: TRBJ2-5
cdr3_aa: CASSLGGGAAETQYF

v_call: TRBV2
j_call: TRBJ2-7
cdr3_aa: CASKLAGGTYEQYF

v_call: TRBV9
j_call: TRBJ1-6
cdr3_aa: CASSVGSDRANSPLHF

v_call: TRBV19
j_call: TRBJ1-3
cdr3_aa: CASSFLQGGGNTIYF

v_call: TRBV15
j_call: TRBJ1-5
cdr3_aa: CATSSRDRVGNQPQHF

v_call: TRBV2
j_call: TRBJ1-4
cdr3_aa: CASSPGTGVEKLFF

v_call: TRBV6-5
j_call: TRBJ2-1
cdr3_aa: CASSYMVYPRAEQFF

v_call: TRBV5-1
j_call: TRBJ2-1
cdr3_aa: CASSLIGGASEQFF

v_call: TRBV9
j_call: TRBJ2-3
cdr3_aa: CASSVGRTGIQSTDTQYF

v_call: TRBV7-9
j_call: TRBJ1-2
cdr3_aa: CASSLGSGGDAYTF

v_call: TRBV15
j_call: TRBJ1-2
cdr3_aa: CATSRVSGRGHYGYTF

v_call: TRBV5-5
j_call: TRBJ1-6
cdr3_aa: CASSLARGGESPLHF

v_call: TRBV10-2
j_call: TRBJ2-5
cdr3_aa: CASGRSPQWETQYF

v_call: TRBV6-2/TRBV6-3
j_call: TRBJ2-5
cdr3_aa: CASSYTFRSGGYQETQYF

v_call: TRBV6-5
j_call: TRBJ2-1
cdr3_aa: CASSYDLVKGEQFF

v_call: TRBV12-5
j_call: TRBJ2-3
cdr3_aa: CASEGTDPTDTQYF

v_call: TRBV15
j_call: TRBJ1-1
cdr3_aa: CATSRAETREAFF

v_call: TRBV2
j_call: TRBJ2-2
cdr3_aa: CASTRHRRTSDTGELFF